One sample yielded the 4 T cell receptor beta chains listed below, sequenced in a study of OX40 agonist ivuxolimab in advanced cancers. This table comes from immunoSEQ multiplex PCR, and its TCRdb copy is limited to in-frame clones, with some not included. In the table there are about 34,000 clones, roughly 80% of which are singletons. Specimen: CD4+ or CD8+ T cells sorted from blood, collected in a trial of the OX40 agonist ivuxolimab. All receptors derive from an adult with an advanced solid tumor such as melanoma, head and neck, liver or kidney cancer.

By sample fraction, this clone is medium-sized. This same CDR3 is encoded by further DNA sequences in the sample. This CDR3 is CAWSPGGTEAFF. The DNA for the CDR3 is TGTGCCTGGTCCCCAGGGGGCACTGAAGCTTTCTTT. This chain connects TRBV30 to TRBJ1-1, with TRBD1 matching 7 bases. Looked up from germline, CDR1 is GTSNPN and CDR2 is SVGIG (reference sequence). CDR3 length: 12 residues. V was clipped by 5 bases and J by 4 bases; unmatched bases: 4.

This rearrangement joins TRBV6-1 to TRBJ2-3; TRBD1 matches at 7 bases. V lost 6 bases to trimming and J lost 6 bases; unmatched junction nucleotides: 3. Germline V CDR1 and CDR2: MNHNS, SASEGT. CDR3 length: 12 amino acids. The CDR3: CASSQQGDTQYF. Written as DNA, the CDR3 is TGTGCCAGCAGCCAACAGGGGGATACGCAGTATTTT.

This chain connects TRBV2 to TRBJ2-1, with D perhaps given as TRBD1 or TRBD2 (6 bases each). V lost 9 bases and J lost 6, with 18 bases in between. This CDR3 is built from 14 residues. Germline CDR1 is SNHLY and CDR2 is FYNNEI. DNA for the CDR3: TGTGCCAGGGAAGGGGGGCTGGAGTCCAATGAGCAGTTCTTC. Translated, it gives CAREGGLESNEQFF. The full variable domain, completed using reference TRBV2 and TRBJ2-1, is EPEVTQTPSHQVTQMGQEVILRCVPISNHLYFYWYRQILGQKVEFLVSFYNNEISEKSEIFDDQFSVERPDGSNFTLKIRSTKLEDSAMYFCAREGGLESNEQFFGPGTRLTVL.

The V and J genes are TRBV6-5 and TRBJ1-1; TRBD1 is a possible D gene (5 bases). Trimming pared 4 bases from V and 0 bases from J, leaving 9 bases between. The CDR3 is made up of 14 amino acids. Germline loops: CDR1 MNHEY, CDR2 SVGAGI. The CDR3 DNA reads as TGTGCCAGCAGTTCCGGGACGGTGAACACTGAAGCTTTCTTT. This codes for CASSSGTVNTEAFF.